A selection of T cell receptor beta chains follows, all from one sample in a study of beta chain features in type 1 diabetes. TCRdb's table, derived via immunoSEQ multiplex PCR, lists solely in-frame clones and lacks some. The sample contains tens of thousands of clones, about a third of which appear only once. Input material: stem cell memory CD4+ T cells from blood. Every receptor here comes from a woman younger than 30 in good health. CDR3s include the opening cysteine and the closing phenylalanine or tryptophan. Each record gives: V gene, D gene, J gene, clone size, CDR3 protein, CDR3 DNA. D genes are given only for firm matches. Clone size is given for some rows only: seen once, a few or many times, or a class if the clone is expanded.

v_call: TRBV28; d_call: TRBD2; j_call: TRBJ2-7; clone_size: few; cdr3_aa: CASSSPGTSGSRSYEQYF; cdr3_nt: TGTGCCAGCAGTTCCCCCGGGACTAGCGGGAGCCGCTCCTACGAGCAGTACTTC
v_call: TRBV11-2; d_call: TRBD1; j_call: TRBJ1-1; clone_size: NA; cdr3_aa: CASSLDRDREAFF; cdr3_nt: TGTGCCAGCAGCCTCGACAGGGACCGTGAAGCTTTCTTT
v_call: TRBV25-1; d_call: NA; j_call: TRBJ2-1; clone_size: few; cdr3_aa: CASSELRGYDEQFF; cdr3_nt: TGTGCCAGCAGTGAATTAAGGGGCTATGATGAGCAGTTCTTC
v_call: TRBV5-6; d_call: NA; j_call: TRBJ2-1; clone_size: few; cdr3_aa: CASSLSNEQFF; cdr3_nt: TGTGCCAGCAGCTTATCTAATGAGCAGTTCTTC
v_call: TRBV7-9; d_call: NA; j_call: TRBJ1-3; clone_size: NA; cdr3_aa: CASSTRTVGNTIYF; cdr3_nt: TGTGCCAGCAGCACCCGGACAGTCGGAAACACCATATATTTT
v_call: TRBV7-2; d_call: NA; j_call: TRBJ1-2; clone_size: few; cdr3_aa: CASSYDRMTGGYTF; cdr3_nt: TGTGCCAGCAGCTACGACAGGATGACGGGTGGCTACACCTTC
v_call: TRBV6-5; d_call: NA; j_call: TRBJ2-7; clone_size: NA; cdr3_aa: CASSYDSGVRYEQYF; cdr3_nt: TGTGCCAGCAGTTACGATTCAGGGGTTCGCTACGAGCAGTACTTC
v_call: TRBV5-1; d_call: NA; j_call: TRBJ2-1; clone_size: NA; cdr3_aa: CASSLFVGQGGHEQFF; cdr3_nt: TGCGCCAGCAGCTTGTTCGTCGGACAGGGAGGGCATGAGCAGTTCTTC
v_call: TRBV29-1; d_call: NA; j_call: TRBJ2-2; clone_size: few; cdr3_aa: CSVVSQGYTGELFF; cdr3_nt: TGCAGCGTTGTGTCACAGGGTTACACCGGGGAGCTGTTTTTT
v_call: TRBV21-1; d_call: NA; j_call: TRBJ2-7; clone_size: few; cdr3_aa: CASSKERGPYYEQYF; cdr3_nt: TGTGCCAGCAGCAAAGAGCGGGGGCCATACTACGAGCAGTACTTC
v_call: TRBV7-8; d_call: TRBD1; j_call: TRBJ2-4; clone_size: few; cdr3_aa: CASSPYRGQNIQYF; cdr3_nt: TGTGCCAGCAGCCCGTACAGGGGGCAGAACATTCAGTACTTC
v_call: TRBV11-2; d_call: TRBD2; j_call: TRBJ2-2; clone_size: NA; cdr3_aa: CASSIPSAGEGGELFF; cdr3_nt: TGTGCCAGCAGTATACCTTCAGCGGGAGAGGGCGGGGAGCTGTTTTTT
v_call: TRBV12-2; d_call: NA; j_call: TRBJ2-2; clone_size: NA; cdr3_aa: CASRPGKGQGKSGELFF; cdr3_nt: TGTGCAAGTCGCCCCGGGAAGGGACAGGGGAAGTCCGGGGAGCTGTTTTTT
v_call: TRBV2; d_call: NA; j_call: TRBJ2-5; clone_size: NA; cdr3_aa: CASSEGRGQETQYF; cdr3_nt: TGTGCCAGCAGTGAAGGAAGGGGGCAAGAGACCCAGTACTTC
v_call: TRBV5-1; d_call: TRBD2; j_call: TRBJ2-3; clone_size: few; cdr3_aa: CASSWTSGGEADTQYF; cdr3_nt: TGCGCCAGCAGCTGGACTAGCGGGGGAGAGGCAGATACGCAGTATTTT
v_call: TRBV29-1; d_call: NA; j_call: TRBJ1-1; clone_size: NA; cdr3_aa: CSWGGNNEAFF; cdr3_nt: TGCAGTTGGGGGGGGAACAATGAAGCTTTCTTT
v_call: TRBV5-1; d_call: TRBD2; j_call: TRBJ2-7; clone_size: few; cdr3_aa: CASSLASGTSYSYEQYF; cdr3_nt: TGCGCCAGCAGCTTGGCCTCGGGGACTAGCTATAGCTACGAGCAGTACTTC
v_call: TRBV7-3; d_call: NA; j_call: TRBJ1-1; clone_size: NA; cdr3_aa: CASSPDPSEATEAFF; cdr3_nt: TGTGCCAGCAGCCCTGACCCTTCTGAGGCTACTGAAGCTTTCTTT
v_call: TRBV4-3; d_call: NA; j_call: TRBJ2-6; clone_size: few; cdr3_aa: CASSQELAAISGANVLTF; cdr3_nt: TGCGCCAGCAGCCAAGAACTGGCGGCGATATCGGGGGCCAACGTCCTGACTTTC
v_call: TRBV7-2; d_call: TRBD2; j_call: TRBJ2-3; clone_size: NA; cdr3_aa: CASSPWGGENTDTQYF; cdr3_nt: TGTGCCAGCAGTCCCTGGGGGGGGGAGAACACAGATACGCAGTATTTT
v_call: TRBV30; d_call: TRBD2; j_call: TRBJ2-3; clone_size: few; cdr3_aa: CAWGTSGGSTDTQYF; cdr3_nt: TGTGCCTGGGGGACTAGCGGGGGGAGCACAGATACGCAGTATTTT
v_call: TRBV5-1; d_call: TRBD1; j_call: TRBJ1-1; clone_size: NA; cdr3_aa: CASSFQGARGTEAFF; cdr3_nt: TGCGCCAGCAGCTTTCAGGGGGCGAGGGGCACTGAAGCTTTCTTT
v_call: TRBV6-1; d_call: TRBD2; j_call: TRBJ2-7; clone_size: NA; cdr3_aa: CASSGLAARSSYEQYF; cdr3_nt: TGTGCCAGCAGTGGACTAGCGGCCCGAAGCTCCTACGAGCAGTACTTC
v_call: TRBV18; d_call: NA; j_call: TRBJ2-3; clone_size: few; cdr3_aa: CASSRAGHRADTQYF; cdr3_nt: TGTGCCAGCTCACGGGCTGGCCACCGCGCAGATACGCAGTATTTT
v_call: TRBV6-6; d_call: TRBD2; j_call: TRBJ2-7; clone_size: once; cdr3_aa: CASSYVVAGGPEQYF; cdr3_nt: TGTGCCAGCAGTTACGTCGTGGCGGGAGGGCCCGAGCAGTACTTC
v_call: TRBV2; d_call: NA; j_call: TRBJ2-5; clone_size: NA; cdr3_aa: CASSEGGHRETQYF; cdr3_nt: TGTGCCAGCAGTGAAGGTGGGCATCGAGAGACCCAGTACTTC